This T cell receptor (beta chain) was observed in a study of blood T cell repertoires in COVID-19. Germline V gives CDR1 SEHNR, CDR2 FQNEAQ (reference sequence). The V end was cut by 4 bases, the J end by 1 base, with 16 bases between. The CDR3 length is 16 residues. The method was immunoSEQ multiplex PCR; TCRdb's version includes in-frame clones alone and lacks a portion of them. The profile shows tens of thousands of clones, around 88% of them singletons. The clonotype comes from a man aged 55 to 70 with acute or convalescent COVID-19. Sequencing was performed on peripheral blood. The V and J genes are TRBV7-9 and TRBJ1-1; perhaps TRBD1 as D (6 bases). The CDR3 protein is CASSSTSTGWNTEAFF. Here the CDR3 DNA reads TGTGCCAGCAGCTCAACTTCGACAGGATGGAACACTGAAGCTTTCTTT.